This entry lists 10 T cell receptor beta chains sequenced from one sample in a study of blood T cell repertoires in COVID-19 (dated by TCRdb to between 2020 and 2021). The receptor library was made with the immunoSEQ multiplex PCR assay. TCRdb retrieved this table from immuneACCESS and kept in-frame rearrangements only. Not all clones are present; in checked studies, unresolved V genes account for under half, and no reason is known for the remainder. This sample comprises 150,000 to 200,000 clones, 60% to 85% of them detected only once. Around 16% of the sample goes to the ten largest clones. The sequenced sample consisted of peripheral blood. The receptors come from a man in his fifties or sixties with active or convalescent COVID-19.

This clone was counted between two and nine times. The rearrangement uses TRBV30 and TRBJ2-1, with 11 bases aligning to TRBD2. Trimming cost V 0 bases and J 4 bases; bases outside gene matches: 2. The CDR3 loop spans 15 amino acids. Germline V CDR1 and CDR2: GTSNPN, SVGIG (reference sequence). CDR3 sequence: CAWSVLAGAYNEQFF. For the CDR3, the DNA is TGTGCCTGGAGTGTACTAGCGGGAGCGTACAATGAGCAGTTCTTC.

This sequence joins TRBV6-5 and TRBJ2-7; the match to TRBD1 covers 9 bases. The CDR3 is 14 residues long. Germline V gives CDR1 MNHEY, CDR2 SVGAGI. V dropped 6 bases and J dropped 0; count of bases not matched to a gene: 3. CDR3 region: CASRTGGASYEQYF. The CDR3 DNA reads TGTGCCAGCAGGACAGGGGGTGCCTCCTACGAGCAGTACTTC.

This clone is medium-sized (0.01 to 0.1%) by share. This same CDR3 is encoded by further DNA sequences in the sample. The rearrangement joins TRBV5-1 to TRBJ1-5; possibly TRBD1 for D (5 bases). Germline CDR1 and CDR2: SGHRS and YFSETQ. This CDR3 is built from 15 residues. V lost 0 bases to trimming and J lost 6 bases, with 13 bases between them. For the CDR3, the DNA is TGCGCCAGCAGCTTGGGGGGCGGGGAGGGTCAGCCCCAGCATTTT. As protein: CASSLGGGEGQPQHF.

This clone was seen many times. The genes are TRBV2 and TRBJ2-3, with 8 bases identical to TRBD2. This CDR3 has 15 amino acids. CDR1 is SNHLY and CDR2 is FYNNEI in the germline V gene. J lost 2 bases, V lost 7 bases, and 8 bases had no gene match. The CDR3 DNA reads as TGTGCCAGCACAGGCGGGAGGAGGGACACAGATACGCAGTATTTT. It yields the protein CASTGGRRDTDTQYF.

This clone appeared a single time. This chain joins TRBV5-1 and TRBJ2-5, with 14 nucleotides matching TRBD2. The germline V gene has CDR1 SGHRS and CDR2 YFSETQ. V lost 3 bases, J lost 5 bases, and 9 bases stayed unmatched. The CDR3 totals 17 residues. CDR3 loop: CASSSGLAGVQGETQYF. The CDR3 DNA follows: TGCGCCAGCAGCTCGGGACTAGCGGGAGTGCAGGGCGAGACCCAGTACTTC. Full variable domain (remainder filled in from reference TRBV5-1 and TRBJ2-5): KAGVTQTPRYLIKTRGQQVTLSCSPISGHRSVSWYQQTPGQGLQFLFEYFSETQRNKGNFPGRFSGRQFSNSRSEMNVSTLELGDSALYLCASSSGLAGVQGETQYFGPGTRLLVL.

V and J are TRBV14 and TRBJ1-2; tentatively, D is TRBD1 (6 bases). This CDR3 comprises 15 residues. V was cut by 3 bases and J by 5 bases, with 16 bases left in between. Germline CDR1 is SGHDN and CDR2 is FVKESK. The DNA of the CDR3 is TGTGCCAGCAGCCATCCATCGGGACAAGTTTATGGCTACACCTTC. This sequence encodes CASSHPSGQVYGYTF.

The V and J genes are TRBV5-4 and TRBJ2-5; TRBD1 might be the D (5 bases). The CDR3 covers 15 residues. Germline V CDR1 and CDR2: SGHNT, YYREEE (reference sequence). Trimming removed 1 base at V and 1 base at J, with 11 bases between. In DNA, the CDR3 is TGTGCCAGCAGCTTGCCCGGCAGGGCCCAAGAGACCCAGTACTTC. It codes for CASSLPGRAQETQYF.

This clone was counted a few times. The chain uses TRBV25-1 and TRBJ1-5; the match to TRBD1 covers 8 bases. V lost 6 bases to trimming and J lost 9 bases; unmatched junction nucleotides: 7. The CDR3 covers 13 residues. The germline gives CDR1 MGHDK, CDR2 SYGVNS. The CDR3 DNA is TGTGCCAGCAGGCAACAGGGGGATGGGCCCCAGCATTTT. Its protein is CASRQQGDGPQHF.

The V and J genes are TRBV24-1 and TRBJ1-2; D gene unclear. Germline CDR1 is KGHDR and CDR2 is SFDVKD. Trimming left V 5 bases short and J 0 bases short, with 18 bases between. The CDR3 is 17 residues long. The CDR3 here is CATSGPSNRRSNYGYTF. CDR3 DNA: TGTGCCACCAGTGGCCCGTCGAACAGAAGGTCTAACTATGGCTACACCTTC.

The genes are TRBV10-3 and TRBJ1-3; TRBD1 matches 7 bases. Germline V gene lookup returns CDR1 ENHRY and CDR2 SYGVKD. This CDR3 spans 13 amino acids. Trimming cost V 10 bases and J 2 bases; bases outside gene matches: 5. The CDR3, as DNA: TGTGCCAGTGCCGGGACAGCTGGAAACACCATATATTTT. It is translated as CASAGTAGNTIYF.